These 23 T cell receptor beta chains were all obtained from the same sample, sequenced in a study of T cells after somatic rescue of genetic block. Sequencing was performed with immunoSEQ multiplex PCR; in TCRdb, only in-frame clones are kept and a portion is missing. Here the sample spans approximately 65,000 clones, about nine tenths being singletons. Sequenced material: peripheral blood mononuclear cells (PBMCs). Every receptor here comes from a man aged 40-49 years.

This clone was observed a single time. This chain connects TRBV5-4 to TRBJ2-1; D possibly corresponds to TRBD2 (5 bases). The germline V gene encodes CDR1 SGHNT and CDR2 YYREEE (reference sequence). CDR3 length: 13 amino acids. The V and J ends lost 0 bases and 10 bases respectively, with 11 bases between them. CDR3 in amino acids: CASSLESGGEQFF. DNA of the CDR3: TGTGCCAGCAGCTTGGAATCAGGAGGCGAGCAGTTCTTC. The entire variable domain, with the rest obtained from reference TRBV5-4 and TRBJ2-1, is as follows: ETGVTQSPTHLIKTRGQQVTLRCSSQSGHNTVSWYQQALGQGPQFIFQYYREEENGRGNFPPRFSGLQFPNYSSELNVNALELDDSALYLCASSLESGGEQFFGPGTRLTVL.

V usage is TRBV10-1 and J usage is TRBJ2-1; 10 bases align to TRBD2. J lost 10 bases, V lost 2 bases, and 14 bases had no gene match. Germline CDR1 and CDR2: WNHNN and SYGVQD (reference sequence). This CDR3 comprises 17 residues. The DNA for the CDR3 is TGCGCCAGCAGTGAGAGCCCAAGCGGGAGGGCTCGGATCGAGCAGTTCTTC. It translates to CASSESPSGRARIEQFF.

Turning to this clone: The same CDR3 arises from other DNA sequences in this sample as well. The chain couples TRBV7-9 to TRBJ1-5; D is undetermined. The germline V gene encodes CDR1 SEHNR and CDR2 FQNEAQ (reference sequence). Trimming pared 1 base from V and 0 bases from J, leaving 1 base between. The CDR3 loop spans 13 amino acids. Here the CDR3 reads CASSLDSNQPQHF. The CDR3 DNA reads TGTGCCAGCAGCTTAGATAGCAATCAGCCCCAGCATTTT.

The chain combines TRBV4-1 with TRBJ2-5; 15 bases fit TRBD2. J gave up 5 bases and V 4 bases, and 8 bases lay outside the gene matches. CDR3 size: 17 residues. Germline CDR1 MGHRA, CDR2 YSYEKL. CDR3 protein: CASSLGLAGGHMETQYF. CDR3 nucleotide sequence: TGCGCCAGCAGCCTCGGACTAGCGGGGGGGCATATGGAGACCCAGTACTTC.

The V and J genes are TRBV12-5 and TRBJ2-1; maybe TRBD2 (6 bases). The V gene's germline CDR1 is LGHNT and CDR2 FRNRAP. V lost 1 base and J lost 7, with 17 bases in between. This CDR3 has 16 residues. The CDR3 sequence is CASGLDTPAGGNEQFF. CDR3 sequence (DNA): TGTGCTAGTGGTTTGGACACCCCAGCTGGGGGGAATGAGCAGTTCTTC.

The V and J genes are TRBV2 and TRBJ1-3; no reliable D call. The CDR3 contains 13 residues. The ends were cut back, 1 base at V and 4 bases at J, with 5 bases in the middle. Germline values: CDR1 SNHLY, CDR2 FYNNEI. In DNA form, the CDR3 reads TGTGCCAGCAGTGAAGGCGCAGGAAACACCATATATTTT. Translating gives CASSEGAGNTIYF. The whole variable domain, remainder taken from reference TRBV2 and TRBJ1-3, is EPEVTQTPSHQVTQMGQEVILRCVPISNHLYFYWYRQILGQKVEFLVSFYNNEISEKSEIFDDQFSVERPDGSNFTLKIRSTKLEDSAMYFCASSEGAGNTIYFGEGSWLTVV.

This chain joins TRBV4-1 and TRBJ2-5; D unclear. Trimming shortened V by 4 bases and J by 5 bases, and 17 bases separated the two germline ends. Germline V gene data show CDR1 as MGHRA and CDR2 as YSYEKL. There are 15 residues in the CDR3. CDR3 sequence: CASSPQPSRVETQYF. In DNA, the CDR3 is TGCGCCAGCAGCCCTCAACCTTCCCGAGTGGAGACCCAGTACTTC.

This clone occurred once. J is TRBJ2-3 and V is TRBV7-9; D is ambiguous. The germline V gene has CDR1 SEHNR and CDR2 FQNEAQ (reference sequence). V dropped 3 bases and J dropped 1 base, with 8 bases sitting between them. CDR3 length equals 14 residues. The chain's CDR3 is CASSLGPGTDTQYF. The CDR3 DNA reads as TGTGCCAGCAGCTTGGGTCCTGGCACAGATACGCAGTATTTT.

The gene calls are TRBV27 and TRBJ2-7, with TRBD2 matching over 13 bases. Trimming took 6 bases from V and 2 from J; bases not matched to a gene: 10. The CDR3 covers 17 residues. The germline V gene encodes CDR1 MNHEY and CDR2 SMNVEV (reference sequence). The CDR3, as DNA: TGTGCCAGCAGCGGATCCCGGACTAGCGGGAGAACCTACGAGCAGTACTTC. Residues: CASSGSRTSGRTYEQYF.

This chain joins TRBV28 and TRBJ2-7; 9 bases fit TRBD2. Germline values: CDR1 MDHEN, CDR2 SYDVKM. V lost 8 bases, J lost 2 bases, and 7 bases stayed unmatched. CDR3 length equals 14 residues. CDR3 nucleotide sequence: TGTGCCAGCGCCATAGCGGGAGTTACCTACGAGCAGTACTTC. Amino acids: CASAIAGVTYEQYF. Looking up the rest from reference TRBV28 and TRBJ2-7 gives the full variable domain: DVKVTQSSRYLVKRTGEKVFLECVQDMDHENMFWYRQDPGLGLRLIYFSYDVKMKEKGDIPEGYSVSREKKERFSLILESASTNQTSMYLCASAIAGVTYEQYFGPGTRLTVT.

A single count supports this clone. The rearrangement links TRBV28 to TRBJ2-6; 8 positions match TRBD1. The CDR3 contains 16 residues. The V gene's germline CDR1 is MDHEN and CDR2 SYDVKM. Trimming at V came to 5 bases and at J to 3 bases, leaving 6 bases not matched to a gene. CDR3 in DNA: TGTGCCAGCAGTCCGGGACAGGCTAGTGGGGCCAACGTCCTGACTTTC. Amino acids: CASSPGQASGANVLTF.

The chain employs TRBV7-9 and TRBJ1-2; 8 bases fit TRBD1. The junction had 3 bases not matched to a gene; V was cut back by 1 base and J by 2 bases. The CDR3 totals 15 residues. The germline gives CDR1 SEHNR, CDR2 FQNEAQ (reference sequence). The CDR3 spells CASSLVAGGNYGYTF. In DNA form, the CDR3 reads TGTGCCAGCAGCTTAGTAGCAGGGGGCAACTATGGCTACACCTTC.

The chain links TRBV10-3 to TRBJ2-7; a weak D match, TRBD2 (5 bases). CDR1 is ENHRY and CDR2 is SYGVKD in the germline V gene. This CDR3 region has 12 residues. V shed 6 bases and J shed 6 bases, with 12 bases lying between them. The CDR3 is CAIRRDGGEQYF. Written as DNA, the CDR3 is TGTGCCATCAGGAGAGATGGAGGCGAGCAGTACTTC.

The V call is TRBV11-2, the J call TRBJ1-5; D ambiguous. Trimming cost V 3 bases and J 8 bases, with 8 bases left between them. CDR1 is SGHAT, CDR2 FQNNGV, per germline. The length of the CDR3 is 12 residues. The CDR3 spells CASSFLLEPQHF. Here the CDR3 DNA reads TGTGCCAGCAGCTTTTTGTTGGAGCCCCAGCATTTT.

This chain joins TRBV18 and TRBJ1-2; 10 nucleotides match TRBD1. This CDR3 comprises 14 residues. Germline CDR1 is KGHSH and CDR2 is LQKENI. Trimming took 4 bases from V and 9 from J; bases not matched to a gene: 8. CDR3 nucleotide sequence: TGTGCCAGCTCACTGGGAGGACAGGGGGAAAGCTACACCTTC. It is translated as CASSLGGQGESYTF.

The CDR3 DNA sequence: TGTGCCAGCAGAGACCGGGCTTTCATCTATGGCTACACCTTC. Translation: CASRDRAFIYGYTF. The chain joins TRBV6-5 to TRBJ1-2; D remains ambiguous. V was pared by 6 bases and J by 4 bases, with 15 bases between. This CDR3 spans 14 amino acids. The germline gives CDR1 MNHEY, CDR2 SVGAGI.

The chain carries TRBV9 and TRBJ2-2, with D maybe TRBD1 (5 bases). Germline loops: CDR1 SGDLS, CDR2 YYNGEE. With 0 bases removed from V and 3 bases from J, the gap between germline ends came to 9 bases. The CDR3 is made up of 15 amino acids. The CDR3 sequence is CASSVVAGYTGELFF. DNA for the CDR3: TGTGCCAGCAGCGTAGTCGCAGGGTACACCGGGGAGCTGTTTTTT.

The chain uses TRBV27 and TRBJ1-1; D gene unclear. The CDR3 runs to 13 residues. V was cut by 4 bases and J by 0 bases, with 6 bases left in between. The germline CDR1 and CDR2 sequences are MNHEY and SMNVEV (reference sequence). The CDR3 sequence is CASSYTVNTEAFF. The CDR3 DNA follows: TGTGCCAGCAGTTATACGGTGAACACTGAAGCTTTCTTT.

The chain recombines TRBV6-5 with TRBJ2-1, with D perhaps given as TRBD1 or TRBD2 (5 bases each). The V and J ends lost 5 bases and 7 bases respectively, with 12 bases between them. From germline, CDR1 is MNHEY and CDR2 SVGAGI. This CDR3 has 13 residues. The CDR3: CASSRDPRNEQFF. The CDR3 DNA reads as TGTGCCAGCAGTCGGGACCCCCGGAATGAGCAGTTCTTC.

This chain connects TRBV7-9 to TRBJ1-5, with 10 bases lining up with TRBD1. This CDR3 is 17 amino acids long. Trimming took 9 bases from V and 1 from J; bases not matched to a gene: 12. Germline CDR1 is SEHNR and CDR2 is FQNEAQ (reference sequence). This CDR3 reads CASTWGTGDGSNQPQHF. The CDR3 DNA follows: TGTGCCAGTACTTGGGGGACAGGGGATGGAAGCAATCAGCCCCAGCATTTT. Drawing the rest from reference TRBV7-9 and TRBJ1-5, the complete variable domain is DTGVSQNPRHKITKRGQNVTFRCDPISEHNRLYWYRQTLGQGPEFLTYFQNEAQLEKSRLLSDRFSAERPKGSFSTLEIQRTEQGDSAMYLCASTWGTGDGSNQPQHFGDGTRLSIL.

This clone was counted once. The chain links TRBV27 to TRBJ1-6; D is ambiguous. Trimming left V 0 bases short and J 8 bases short, with 11 bases between. This CDR3 is 15 amino acids long. Germline V gene data show CDR1 as MNHEY and CDR2 as SMNVEV (reference sequence). The CDR3 nucleotides read TGTGCCAGCAGTTTATCGCTGGGCGGGCATTCACCCCTCCACTTT. Protein product: CASSLSLGGHSPLHF.

The chain uses TRBV4-3 and TRBJ2-2; D not certain. The CDR3 is made up of 16 amino acids. The V gene's germline CDR1 is LGHNA and CDR2 YSLEER. The V and J ends lost 0 bases and 1 base respectively, with 9 bases between them. The CDR3 region is CASSQDLNRNTGELFF. The DNA of the CDR3 is TGCGCCAGCAGCCAAGATTTAAACAGGAACACCGGGGAGCTGTTTTTT.

V is TRBV2 and J is TRBJ1-5; D is undetermined. Germline V CDR1 and CDR2: SNHLY, FYNNEI. V was trimmed by 1 base and J by 9 bases, leaving 13 bases between them. The CDR3 totals 14 residues. Here the CDR3 DNA reads TGTGCCAGCAGTGAAGGTCCGGGAGGACGGCCCCAGCATTTT. It encodes CASSEGPGGRPQHF.